This T cell receptor beta chain was captured in a study of blood T cell repertoires in COVID-19. Authors' processing steps: Estimated nucleated cell counts came from reference gene primer amplification. The protocol was immunoSEQ multiplex PCR, while the TCRdb copy is restricted to in-frame clones and leaves out a portion. From that table come the V and J calls and clone size; the DNA was used to work out D and trimming. Of about 34,000 clones in the sample, 70% to 80% were seen once. This TCR was recovered from a human donor in a cohort sampled during active COVID-19. The sample was peripheral blood.

The chain's CDR3 is CASSRRSSGSVNEQFF. Written as DNA, the CDR3 is TGTGCCAGCAGTCGCCGGTCTAGCGGGAGTGTGAATGAGCAGTTCTTC. This chain joins TRBV28 and TRBJ2-1, with 10 bases aligning to TRBD2. CDR3 length: 16 residues. CDR1 and CDR2 (germline): MDHEN, SYDVKM. V lost 5 bases and J lost 7; bases outside the gene matches: 11. Complete variable domain (other parts from reference TRBV28 and TRBJ2-1): DVKVTQSSRYLVKRTGEKVFLECVQDMDHENMFWYRQDPGLGLRLIYFSYDVKMKEKGDIPEGYSVSREKKERFSLILESASTNQTSMYLCASSRRSSGSVNEQFFGPGTRLTVL.